This TCR beta chain derives from a study of T cells in Graves' hyperthyroidism and ophthalmopathy. Study results and limitations: A 13 V-J signature model discriminated ophthalmopathy versus stable hyperthyroidism. Blood held most thyroid clonotypes expanded above 0.001 frequency.

This clonotype was recorded many times. Its specificity is not known. The CDR3 loop spans 18 amino acids. The V segment lost 0 bases and the J segment 3 bases; nucleotides outside the gene matches: 14. Per the germline V gene, CDR1 is MNHEY and CDR2 is SVGAGI. Authors of the study amplified TCR beta CDR3 regions from RNA transcripts. A first-round RT-PCR of the TCR CDR3 used the HTBI primer set. TCRdb processed the multiplex PCR reads anew with MiXCR; each CDR3 protein has one entry. The data contain about 610,000 distinct CDR3 sequences, approximately 15% of them singletons. From 9 to 10 ml of fresh peripheral blood, PBMCs were isolated.

The V and J genes are TRBV6-5 and TRBJ2-7; 7 bases line up with TRBD1. Sequencing was done on a sample of blood. This receptor was obtained from a woman in her thirties or forties with Graves' ophthalmopathy. DNA for the CDR3: TGTGCCAGCAGTTACTCCTCGGTCGACAGGGTTTACAACTACGAGCAGTACTTC. This gives the protein CASSYSSVDRVYNYEQYF.